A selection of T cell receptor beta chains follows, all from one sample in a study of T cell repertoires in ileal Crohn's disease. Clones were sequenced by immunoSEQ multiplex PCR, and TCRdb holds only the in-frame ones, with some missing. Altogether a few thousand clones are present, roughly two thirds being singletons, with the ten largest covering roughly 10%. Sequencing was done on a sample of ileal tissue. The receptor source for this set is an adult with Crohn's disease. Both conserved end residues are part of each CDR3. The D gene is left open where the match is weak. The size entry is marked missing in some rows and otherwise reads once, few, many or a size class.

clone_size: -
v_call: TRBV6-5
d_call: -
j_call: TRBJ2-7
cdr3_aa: CASSYGPEDYEQYF
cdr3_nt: TGTGCCAGCAGTTACGGACCGGAAGACTACGAGCAGTACTTC

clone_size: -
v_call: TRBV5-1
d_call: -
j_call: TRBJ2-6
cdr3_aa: CASSLEVRGAQNVLTF
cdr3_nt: TGCGCCAGCAGCTTGGAGGTCAGGGGGGCTCAGAACGTCCTGACTTTC

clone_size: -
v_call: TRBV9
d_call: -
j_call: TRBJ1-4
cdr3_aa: CASSPGYTTNEKLFF
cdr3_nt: TGTGCCAGCAGCCCTGGGTACACAACTAATGAAAAACTGTTTTTT

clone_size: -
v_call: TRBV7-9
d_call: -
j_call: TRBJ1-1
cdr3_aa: CASSLVGETEAFF
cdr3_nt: TGTGCCAGCAGCTTAGTGGGTGAAACTGAAGCTTTCTTT

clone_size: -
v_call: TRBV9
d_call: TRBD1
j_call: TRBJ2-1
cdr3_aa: CASTSMGSGGRYNEQFF
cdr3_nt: TGTGCCAGCACCTCGATGGGGTCAGGGGGTAGATACAATGAGCAGTTCTTC

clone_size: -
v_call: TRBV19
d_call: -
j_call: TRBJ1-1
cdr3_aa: CASSIAMGDRGAFF
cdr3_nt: TGTGCCAGTAGTATAGCCATGGGCGACCGGGGAGCTTTCTTT

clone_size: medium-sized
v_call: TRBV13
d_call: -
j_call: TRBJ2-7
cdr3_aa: CASSPASAGVGEQYF
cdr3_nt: TGTGCCAGCAGCCCTGCAAGTGCAGGAGTAGGGGAGCAGTACTTC

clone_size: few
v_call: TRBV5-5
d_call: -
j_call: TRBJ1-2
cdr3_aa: CASSLRWSDYGYTF
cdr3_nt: TGTGCCAGCAGCTTACGGTGGTCGGACTATGGCTACACCTTC

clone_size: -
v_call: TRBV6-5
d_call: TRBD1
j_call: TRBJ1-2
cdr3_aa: CASSRQGDYGYTF
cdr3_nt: TGTGCCAGCAGTCGGCAGGGGGACTATGGCTACACCTTC

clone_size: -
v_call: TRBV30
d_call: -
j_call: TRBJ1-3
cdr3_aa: CAWSGQIGNTIYF
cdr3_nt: TGTGCCTGGAGCGGACAAATTGGAAACACCATATATTTT

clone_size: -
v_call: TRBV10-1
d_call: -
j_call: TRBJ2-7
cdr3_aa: CASSAALGIGEQYF
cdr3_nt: TGCGCCAGCAGTGCCGCTCTGGGCATCGGCGAGCAGTACTTC

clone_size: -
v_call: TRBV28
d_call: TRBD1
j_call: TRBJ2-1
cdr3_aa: CASSHRTGGNRNEQFF
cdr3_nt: TGTGCCAGCAGTCACAGGACAGGGGGAAATCGGAATGAGCAGTTCTTC

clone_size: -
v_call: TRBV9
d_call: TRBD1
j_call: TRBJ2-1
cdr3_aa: CASSSRDRTYNEQFF
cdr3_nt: TGTGCCAGCAGCTCCCGGGACAGAACCTACAATGAGCAGTTCTTC

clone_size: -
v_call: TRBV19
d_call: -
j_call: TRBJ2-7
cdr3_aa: CASSIQILGSEQYF
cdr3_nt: TGTGCCAGTAGTATACAGATTCTTGGATCCGAGCAGTACTTC

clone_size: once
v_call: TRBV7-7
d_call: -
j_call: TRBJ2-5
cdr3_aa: CASSLQPGSRSQETQYF
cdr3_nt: TGTGCTAGCAGCTTACAACCTGGGAGCAGGTCCCAAGAGACCCAGTACTTC

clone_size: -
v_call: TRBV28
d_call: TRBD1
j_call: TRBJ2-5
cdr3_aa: CASRHRTGVAGKSETQYF
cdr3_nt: TGTGCCAGCAGACATAGGACAGGAGTCGCCGGTAAATCGGAGACCCAGTACTTC

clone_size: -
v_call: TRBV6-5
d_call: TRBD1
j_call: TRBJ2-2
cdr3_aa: CASRGQGAGTGELFF
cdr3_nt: TGTGCCAGCAGGGGACAGGGGGCCGGCACCGGGGAGCTGTTTTTT

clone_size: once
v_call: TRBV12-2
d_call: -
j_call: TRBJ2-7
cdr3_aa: CARRFVGLAGGDEQYF
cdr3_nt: TGTGCAAGGCGCTTCGTAGGGTTAGCGGGGGGGGACGAGCAGTACTTC

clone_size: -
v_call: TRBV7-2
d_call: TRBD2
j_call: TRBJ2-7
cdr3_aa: CASSLGLADEQYF
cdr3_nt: TGTGCCAGCAGCTTAGGGCTAGCGGACGAGCAGTACTTC

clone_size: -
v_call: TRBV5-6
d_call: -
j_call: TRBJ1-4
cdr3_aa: CASSSEKDIKLEKLFF
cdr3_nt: TGTGCCAGCAGTTCCGAGAAAGATATTAAGTTAGAAAAACTGTTTTTT

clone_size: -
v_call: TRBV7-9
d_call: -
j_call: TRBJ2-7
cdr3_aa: CAGNRLTSYEQYF
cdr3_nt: TGTGCCGGAAACCGGCTGACCTCCTACGAGCAGTACTTC

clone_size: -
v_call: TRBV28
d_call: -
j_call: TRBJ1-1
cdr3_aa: CASIPTRGGSTEAFF
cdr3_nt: TGTGCCAGCATCCCTACGAGGGGTGGGAGCACTGAAGCTTTCTTT

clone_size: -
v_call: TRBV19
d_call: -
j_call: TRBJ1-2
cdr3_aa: CASSIAYSYGYTF
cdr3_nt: TGTGCCAGTAGTATTGCGTATAGCTATGGCTACACCTTC

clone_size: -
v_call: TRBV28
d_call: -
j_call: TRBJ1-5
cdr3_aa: CASSGTRNQPQHF
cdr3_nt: TGTGCCAGCAGTGGAACCCGTAATCAGCCCCAGCATTTT

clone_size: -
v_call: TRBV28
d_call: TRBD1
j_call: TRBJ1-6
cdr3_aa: CASRLSGQYNSPLHF
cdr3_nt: TGTGCCAGCAGGCTATCGGGACAGTATAATTCACCCCTCCACTTT

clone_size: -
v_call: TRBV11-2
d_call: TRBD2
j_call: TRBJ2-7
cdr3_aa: CASSPIGRRSGGHGYEQYF
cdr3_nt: TGTGCCAGCAGCCCTATTGGTAGGCGTAGCGGGGGCCATGGGTACGAGCAGTACTTC

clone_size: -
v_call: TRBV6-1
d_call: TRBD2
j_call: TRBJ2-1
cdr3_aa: CASSKLLRGGNEQFF
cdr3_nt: TGTGCCAGCAGTAAGCTATTACGCGGGGGCAATGAGCAGTTCTTC

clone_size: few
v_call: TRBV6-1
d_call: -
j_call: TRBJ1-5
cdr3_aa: CASSEIAGVGQPQHF
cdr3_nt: TGTGCCAGCAGTGAGATAGCAGGGGTCGGTCAGCCCCAGCATTTT

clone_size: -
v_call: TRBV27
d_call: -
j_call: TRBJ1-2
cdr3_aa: CASSPTRDNYGYTF
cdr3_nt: TGTGCCAGCAGTCCAACCAGAGACAACTATGGCTACACCTTC

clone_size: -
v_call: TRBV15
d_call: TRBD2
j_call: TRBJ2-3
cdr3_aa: CATSRGILAGETDTQYF
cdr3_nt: TGTGCCACCAGCAGAGGTATACTAGCGGGGGAAACAGATACGCAGTATTTT

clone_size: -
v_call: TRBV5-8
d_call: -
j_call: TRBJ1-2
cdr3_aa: CASSLAGPGGYGYTF
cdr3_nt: TGTGCCAGCAGCTTGGCGGGGCCCGGTGGGTATGGCTACACCTTC

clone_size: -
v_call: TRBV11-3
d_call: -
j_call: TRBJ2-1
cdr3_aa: CASSLFQNSLRVHEQFF
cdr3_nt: TGTGCCAGCAGCTTATTTCAGAATTCCCTTCGAGTCCATGAGCAGTTCTTC

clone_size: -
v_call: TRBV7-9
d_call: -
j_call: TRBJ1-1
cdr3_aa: CASSPYTTVNTEAFF
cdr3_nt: TGTGCCAGCAGCCCATACACGACAGTGAACACTGAAGCTTTCTTT

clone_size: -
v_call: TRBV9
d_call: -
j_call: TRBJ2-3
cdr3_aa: CASSVQDQDTQYF
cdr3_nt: TGTGCCAGCAGCGTCCAAGATCAAGATACGCAGTATTTT

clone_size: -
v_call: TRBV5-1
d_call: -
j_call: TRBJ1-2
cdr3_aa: CASSLVENSYYGYTF
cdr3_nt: TGCGCCAGCAGCTTAGTTGAGAATTCTTACTATGGCTACACCTTC

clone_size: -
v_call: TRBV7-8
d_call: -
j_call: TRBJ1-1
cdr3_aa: CASSWARSVEAFF
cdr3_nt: TGTGCCAGCAGCTGGGCCCGGTCGGTCGAAGCTTTCTTT

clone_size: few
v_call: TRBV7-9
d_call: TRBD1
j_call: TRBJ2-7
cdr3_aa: CASSFPGQNYEQYF
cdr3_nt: TGTGCCAGCAGCTTTCCGGGACAGAACTACGAGCAGTACTTC

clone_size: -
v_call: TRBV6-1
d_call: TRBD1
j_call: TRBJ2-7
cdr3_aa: CASSADRGWIF
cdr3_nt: TGTGCCAGCAGTGCGGACAGGGGATGGATATTC

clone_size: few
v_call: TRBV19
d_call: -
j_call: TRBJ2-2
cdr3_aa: CASSIIPRVPGELFF
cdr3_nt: TGTGCCAGTAGTATAATCCCGAGGGTACCCGGGGAGCTGTTTTTT

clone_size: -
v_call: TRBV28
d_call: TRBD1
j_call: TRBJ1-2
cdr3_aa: CASRIGGQGDYGYTF
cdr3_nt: TGTGCCAGCAGAATCGGAGGACAGGGGGACTATGGCTACACCTTC

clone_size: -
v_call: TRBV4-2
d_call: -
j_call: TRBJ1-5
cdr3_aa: CASSLSGADSNQPQHF
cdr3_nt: TGTGCCAGCAGCCTTTCTGGGGCAGATAGCAATCAGCCCCAGCATTTT

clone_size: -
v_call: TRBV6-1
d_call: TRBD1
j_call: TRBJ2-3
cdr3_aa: CASSDPGQGATDTQYF
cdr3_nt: TGTGCCAGCAGTGACCCCGGACAGGGGGCGACAGATACGCAGTATTTT

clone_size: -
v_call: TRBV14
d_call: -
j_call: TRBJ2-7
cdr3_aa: CASSQPEIRRRGWYEQYF
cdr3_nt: TGTGCCAGCAGCCAACCGGAGATCAGACGACGAGGGTGGTACGAGCAGTACTTC

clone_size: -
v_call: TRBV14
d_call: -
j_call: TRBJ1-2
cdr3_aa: CASSPLDRISSYGYTF
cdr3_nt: TGTGCCAGCAGCCCGCTAGACAGGATAAGTAGCTATGGCTACACCTTC

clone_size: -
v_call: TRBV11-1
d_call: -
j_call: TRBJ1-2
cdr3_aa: CASSLEPSLLQTHGYTF
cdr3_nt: TGTGCCAGCAGCTTAGAACCCTCCCTCCTACAGACCCATGGCTACACCTTC

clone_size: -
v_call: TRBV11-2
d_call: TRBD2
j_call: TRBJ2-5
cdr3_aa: CASSLGTSGGQEAQYF
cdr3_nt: TGTGCCAGCAGCTTGGGGACTAGCGGGGGACAAGAGGCCCAGTACTTC

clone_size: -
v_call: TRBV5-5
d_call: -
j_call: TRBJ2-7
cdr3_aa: CASSFLRNSYEQYF
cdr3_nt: TGTGCCAGCAGCTTTCTTCGGAACTCCTACGAGCAGTACTTC

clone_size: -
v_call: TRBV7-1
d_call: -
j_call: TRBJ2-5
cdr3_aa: CASSPGGHASYQETQYF
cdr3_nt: TGTGCCAGCAGCCCAGGAGGACACGCCTCGTACCAAGAGACCCAGTACTTC

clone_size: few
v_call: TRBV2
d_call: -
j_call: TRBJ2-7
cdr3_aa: CASRGNPYEQYF
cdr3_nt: TGTGCCTCTAGGGGAAACCCCTACGAGCAGTACTTC

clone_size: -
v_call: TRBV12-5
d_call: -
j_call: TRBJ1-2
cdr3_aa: CASGRPYYGYTF
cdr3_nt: TGTGCTAGTGGTCGTCCTTACTATGGCTACACCTTC

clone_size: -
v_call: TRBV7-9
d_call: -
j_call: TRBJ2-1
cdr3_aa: CASSQSWDEQFF
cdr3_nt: TGTGCCAGCAGCCAGAGCTGGGATGAGCAGTTCTTC

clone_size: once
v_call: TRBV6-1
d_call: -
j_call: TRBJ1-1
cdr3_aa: CASSPQGQNTEAFF
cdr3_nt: TGTGCCAGCAGTCCCCAGGGACAGAACACTGAAGCTTTCTTT

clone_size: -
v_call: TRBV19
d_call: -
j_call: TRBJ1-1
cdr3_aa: CASSADLPTEAFF
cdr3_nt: TGTGCCAGTAGTGCTGACCTACCCACTGAAGCTTTCTTT

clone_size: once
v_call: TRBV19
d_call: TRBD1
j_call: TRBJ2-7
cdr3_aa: CASSMVGQNSYEQYF
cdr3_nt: TGTGCCAGTAGTATGGTGGGACAGAACTCCTACGAGCAGTACTTC

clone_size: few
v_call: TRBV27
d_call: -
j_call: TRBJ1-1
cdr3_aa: CASSFRSGNTEAFF
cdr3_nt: TGTGCCAGCAGCTTTCGCTCAGGGAACACTGAAGCTTTCTTT

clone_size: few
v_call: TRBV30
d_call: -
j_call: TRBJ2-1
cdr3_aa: CARGDIANNEQFF
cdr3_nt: TGTGCCCGGGGGGACATAGCAAACAATGAGCAGTTCTTC

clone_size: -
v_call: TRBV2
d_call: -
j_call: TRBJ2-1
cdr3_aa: CASRGTRGGEQFF
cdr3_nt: TGTGCCAGCAGAGGGACCCGAGGCGGTGAGCAGTTCTTC

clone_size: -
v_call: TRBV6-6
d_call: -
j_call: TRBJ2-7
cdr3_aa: CASSFQERYEQYF
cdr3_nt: TGTGCCAGCAGTTTTCAGGAACGCTACGAGCAGTACTTC